Listed below are T cell receptor beta chains from one sample, sequenced in a study of T cells in Graves' hyperthyroidism and ophthalmopathy. TCRdb called the multiplex PCR reads again in MiXCR, with one record for every CDR3 protein. The top ten hold less than 40% of the sample, which has about 300,000 distinct CDR3 sequences, around 20% seen once. The sample taken for sequencing was blood. These receptors were taken from a man in his fifties with Graves' ophthalmopathy. Each CDR3 is given with its conserved first and last residue. D genes are given only for firm matches. Clone sizes are given selectively: once, few, many, or a class where the clone is expanded.

v_call,d_call,j_call,clone_size,cdr3_aa
TRBV5-1,TRBD2,TRBJ2-1,many,CASSYGTSGRALDEQFF
TRBV20-1,TRBD2,TRBJ2-7,many,CSAEKLAASGDEQYF
TRBV19,-,TRBJ1-1,many,CASSINTRGTEAFF
TRBV28,TRBD2,TRBJ2-1,many,CASSLPGLAGVNEQFF
TRBV6-5,-,TRBJ1-5,-,CASSLSGGAWSNQPQHF
TRBV6-2/TRBV6-3,TRBD2,TRBJ2-2,few,CAIMGGDAGELFF
TRBV28,-,TRBJ1-2,many,CASSRPGGLNYGYTF
TRBV9,-,TRBJ2-2,many,CASSVGGDTGELFF
TRBV5-1,-,TRBJ2-2,few,CASREMNTGELFF
TRBV5-1,-,TRBJ2-7,many,CASSLGGRVKVYEQYF
TRBV19,-,TRBJ2-1,few,CASSTPRTESSYNEQFF
TRBV2,-,TRBJ2-3,many,CASSEKRGQRTDTQYF
TRBV19,TRBD1,TRBJ1-6,-,CASSIARTGMNSPLHF
TRBV19,-,TRBJ2-7,few,CASSGPAFSYEQYF
TRBV3-1,TRBD1,TRBJ2-3,many,CASSHPSTGLRTDTQYF
TRBV28,-,TRBJ2-3,-,CASSLTERSNTQYF
TRBV7-3,-,TRBJ2-7,-,CASSPNRVISYEQYF
TRBV29-1,TRBD1,TRBJ2-5,-,CSVTTGAETQYF
TRBV4-1,-,TRBJ2-1,few,CASSQESWPNNEQFF
TRBV5-6,-,TRBJ1-1,few,CASSLAMSKTWGWGTEAFF
TRBV12-3/TRBV12-4,-,TRBJ2-5,-,CASSLRRAFETQYF
TRBV2,-,TRBJ2-1,many,CASSDYNEQFF
TRBV5-1,-,TRBJ2-1,many,CASSFAGAVNEQFF
TRBV6-5,TRBD1,TRBJ1-2,many,CASSYLPRDSSNYGYTF
TRBV5-1,-,TRBJ2-1,-,CASSFVGDDNEQFF
TRBV3-1,-,TRBJ2-7,-,CASSLSGDEQYF
TRBV24-1,-,TRBJ2-7,-,CATSQGYSYEQYF
TRBV5-4,-,TRBJ1-4,-,CASSLGGKGIEKLFF
TRBV29-1,TRBD1,TRBJ1-1,few,CSDGGQEDTEAFF
TRBV5-1,-,TRBJ2-5,-,CASSGEQGMTGRETQYF
TRBV28,TRBD2,TRBJ2-7,many,CASSLRTSGGWGEQYF
TRBV14,TRBD2,TRBJ2-2,-,CASSQTSVANTGELFF
TRBV2,-,TRBJ2-2,many,CASRGATGELFF
TRBV6-1,-,TRBJ2-5,many,CASSWVRPREQETQYF
TRBV7-3,-,TRBJ2-3,-,CASSMDGGSTDTQYF
TRBV3-1,-,TRBJ1-2,many,CASSKTDFYGYTF
TRBV27,-,TRBJ2-3,many,CASSLASSTDTQYF
TRBV2,TRBD1,TRBJ2-1,-,CASATGTGGFYEQFF
TRBV12-5,-,TRBJ1-1,few,CASGPGQGNTEAFF
TRBV20-1,TRBD1,TRBJ1-6,-,CSARVQGQNNSPLHF
TRBV30,-,TRBJ2-2,-,CAWRFSGTGELFF
TRBV5-6,-,TRBJ2-5,-,CASSLGRATKQTQYF
TRBV5-1,-,TRBJ2-2,-,CASTQGNTGELFF
TRBV28,TRBD2,TRBJ2-3,-,CASSGTSGRIGYTDTQYF
TRBV10-2,TRBD2,TRBJ2-3,-,CASSEHSGSTDTQYF
TRBV7-2,-,TRBJ2-2,-,CASSDNARRAAGELFF
TRBV20-1,-,TRBJ1-5,few,CSANRPNYQPQHF
TRBV5-6,TRBD2,TRBJ2-7,-,CASSAGGQGRSKTSGRPYEQYF
TRBV5-1,TRBD2,TRBJ2-7,many,CASSPELAASYEQYF
TRBV7-9,TRBD1,TRBJ1-4,many,CASSQQGGEKLFF
TRBV12-3/TRBV12-4,-,TRBJ1-6,-,CASSFEGYSPLHF
TRBV19,-,TRBJ2-5,few,CASSIGVRLQETQYF